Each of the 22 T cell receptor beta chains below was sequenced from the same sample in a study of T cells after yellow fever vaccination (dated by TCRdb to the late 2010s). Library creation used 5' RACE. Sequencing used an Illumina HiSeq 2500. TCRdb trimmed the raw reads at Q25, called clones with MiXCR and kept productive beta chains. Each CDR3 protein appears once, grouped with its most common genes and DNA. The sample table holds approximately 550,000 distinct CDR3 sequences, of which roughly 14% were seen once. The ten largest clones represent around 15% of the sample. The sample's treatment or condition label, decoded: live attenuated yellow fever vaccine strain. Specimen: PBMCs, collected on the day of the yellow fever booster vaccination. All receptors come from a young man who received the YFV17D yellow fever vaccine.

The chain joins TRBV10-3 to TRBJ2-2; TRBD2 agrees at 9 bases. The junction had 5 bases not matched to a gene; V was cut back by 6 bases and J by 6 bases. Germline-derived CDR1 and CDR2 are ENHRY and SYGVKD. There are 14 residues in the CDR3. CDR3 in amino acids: CAIREGLAAGELFF. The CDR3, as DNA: TGTGCCATCAGGGAGGGACTAGCTGCCGGGGAGCTGTTTTTT.

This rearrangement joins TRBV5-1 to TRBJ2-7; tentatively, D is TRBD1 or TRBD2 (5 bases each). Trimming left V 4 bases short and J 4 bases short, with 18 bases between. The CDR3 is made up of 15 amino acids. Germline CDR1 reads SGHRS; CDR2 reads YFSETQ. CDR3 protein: CASSTLGTAAYEQYF. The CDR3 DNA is TGCGCCAGCAGCACCCTAGGGACGGCCGCGTACGAGCAGTACTTC.

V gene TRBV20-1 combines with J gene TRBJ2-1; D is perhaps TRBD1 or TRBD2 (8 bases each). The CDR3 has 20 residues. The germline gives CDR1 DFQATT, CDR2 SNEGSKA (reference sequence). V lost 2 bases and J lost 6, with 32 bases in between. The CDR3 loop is CSARPPQGVGREGQFNEQFF. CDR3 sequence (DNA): TGCAGTGCTAGACCCCCACAGGGGGTGGGACGGGAGGGCCAGTTCAATGAGCAGTTCTTC.

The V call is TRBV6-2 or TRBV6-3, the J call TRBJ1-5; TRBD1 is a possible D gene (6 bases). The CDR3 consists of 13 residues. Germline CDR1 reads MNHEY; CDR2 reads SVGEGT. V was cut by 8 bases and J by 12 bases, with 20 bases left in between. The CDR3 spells CASGTSSRGVQHF. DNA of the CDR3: TGTGCCAGCGGTACCTCTTCCAGGGGTGTCCAGCATTTT.

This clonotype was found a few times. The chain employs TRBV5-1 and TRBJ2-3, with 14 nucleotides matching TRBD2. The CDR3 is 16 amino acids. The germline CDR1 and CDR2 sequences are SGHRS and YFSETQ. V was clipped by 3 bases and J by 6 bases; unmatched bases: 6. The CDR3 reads CASSSGTSGSADTQYF. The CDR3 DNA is TGCGCCAGCAGCTCCGGGACTAGCGGGAGCGCGGATACGCAGTATTTT.

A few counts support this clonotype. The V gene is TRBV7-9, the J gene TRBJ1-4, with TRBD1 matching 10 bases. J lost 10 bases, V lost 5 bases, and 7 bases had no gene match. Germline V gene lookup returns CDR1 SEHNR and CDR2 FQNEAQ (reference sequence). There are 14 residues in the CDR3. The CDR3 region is CASSKGQGNRKLFF. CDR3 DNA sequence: TGTGCCAGCAGCAAGGGACAGGGGAATCGAAAACTGTTTTTT.

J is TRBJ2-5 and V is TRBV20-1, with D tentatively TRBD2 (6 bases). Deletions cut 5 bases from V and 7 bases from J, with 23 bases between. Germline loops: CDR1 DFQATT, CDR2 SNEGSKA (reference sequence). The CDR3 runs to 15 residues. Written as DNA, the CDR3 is TGCAGTGCTCTATCAGCGTCGGAGGGCCTCCCGACCCAGTACTTC. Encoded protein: CSALSASEGLPTQYF.

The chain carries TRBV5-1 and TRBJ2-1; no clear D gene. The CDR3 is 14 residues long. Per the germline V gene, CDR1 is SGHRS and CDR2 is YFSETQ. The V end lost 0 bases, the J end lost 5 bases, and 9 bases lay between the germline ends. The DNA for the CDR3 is TGCGCCAGCAGCTTGGTTGATTGGGACAATGAGCAGTTCTTC. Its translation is CASSLVDWDNEQFF. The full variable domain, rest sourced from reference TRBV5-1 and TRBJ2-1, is KAGVTQTPRYLIKTRGQQVTLSCSPISGHRSVSWYQQTPGQGLQFLFEYFSETQRNKGNFPGRFSGRQFSNSRSEMNVSTLELGDSALYLCASSLVDWDNEQFFGPGTRLTVL.

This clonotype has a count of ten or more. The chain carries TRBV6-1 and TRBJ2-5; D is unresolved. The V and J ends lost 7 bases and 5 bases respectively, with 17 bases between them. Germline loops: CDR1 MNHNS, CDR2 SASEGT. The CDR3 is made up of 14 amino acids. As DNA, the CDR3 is TGTGCCAGCACCCGATTTTTCGGTGGTGAGACCCAGTACTTC. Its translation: CASTRFFGGETQYF.

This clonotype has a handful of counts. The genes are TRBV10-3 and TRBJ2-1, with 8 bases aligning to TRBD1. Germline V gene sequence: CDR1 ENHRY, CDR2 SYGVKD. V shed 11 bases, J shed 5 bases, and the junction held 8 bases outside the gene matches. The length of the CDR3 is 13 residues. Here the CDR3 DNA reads TGTGCCGCCACCGAGACAGGGGACAATGAGCAGTTCTTC. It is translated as CAATETGDNEQFF.

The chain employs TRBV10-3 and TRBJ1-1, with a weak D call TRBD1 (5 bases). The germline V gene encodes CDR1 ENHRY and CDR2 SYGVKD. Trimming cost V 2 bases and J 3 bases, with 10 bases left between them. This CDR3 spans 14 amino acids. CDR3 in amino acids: CAISETGGDTEAFF. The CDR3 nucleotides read TGTGCCATCAGTGAGACGGGAGGGGACACTGAAGCTTTCTTT.

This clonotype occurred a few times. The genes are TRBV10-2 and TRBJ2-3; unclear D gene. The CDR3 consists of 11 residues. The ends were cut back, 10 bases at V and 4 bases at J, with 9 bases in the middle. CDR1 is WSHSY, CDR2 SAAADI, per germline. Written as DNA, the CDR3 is TGCGCCAATCCCCCCGCAGATACGCAGTATTTT. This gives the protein CANPPADTQYF.

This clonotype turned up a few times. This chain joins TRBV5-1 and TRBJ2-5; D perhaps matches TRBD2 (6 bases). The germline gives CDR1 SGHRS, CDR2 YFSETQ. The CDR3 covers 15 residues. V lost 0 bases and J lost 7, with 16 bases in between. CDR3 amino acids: CASSLGEDPLRTQYF. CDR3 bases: TGCGCCAGCAGCTTGGGGGAGGACCCTTTGCGGACCCAGTACTTC.

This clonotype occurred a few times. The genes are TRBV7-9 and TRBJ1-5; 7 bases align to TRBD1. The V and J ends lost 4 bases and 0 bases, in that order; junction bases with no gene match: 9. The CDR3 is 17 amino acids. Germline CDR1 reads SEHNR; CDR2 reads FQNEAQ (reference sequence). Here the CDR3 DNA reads TGTGCCAGCAGCTCTATCGGACAGGTTGATAGCAATCAGCCCCAGCATTTT. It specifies CASSSIGQVDSNQPQHF.

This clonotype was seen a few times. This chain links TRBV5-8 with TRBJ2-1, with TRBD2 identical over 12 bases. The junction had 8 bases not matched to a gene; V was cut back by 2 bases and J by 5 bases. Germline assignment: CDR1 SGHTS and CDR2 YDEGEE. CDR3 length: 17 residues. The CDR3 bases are TGTGCCAGCAGCTTCCTTTCACTAGCGGGAGGCCACAATGAGCAGTTCTTC. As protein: CASSFLSLAGGHNEQFF.

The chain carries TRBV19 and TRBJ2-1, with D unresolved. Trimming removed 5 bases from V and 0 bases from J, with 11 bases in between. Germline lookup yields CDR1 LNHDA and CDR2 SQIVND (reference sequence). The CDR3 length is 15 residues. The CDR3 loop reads CASSPLPPSYNEQFF. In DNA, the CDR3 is TGTGCCAGTAGTCCCTTACCACCCTCCTACAATGAGCAGTTCTTC.

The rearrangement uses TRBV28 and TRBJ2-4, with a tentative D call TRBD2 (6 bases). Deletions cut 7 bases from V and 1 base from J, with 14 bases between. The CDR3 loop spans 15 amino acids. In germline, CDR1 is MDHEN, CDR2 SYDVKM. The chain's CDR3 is CASNPRDVAKNIQYF. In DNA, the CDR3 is TGTGCCAGCAATCCGCGGGATGTGGCCAAAAACATTCAGTACTTC.

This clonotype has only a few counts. CDR3 nucleotides: TGTGCCAGCAGCCAGGCAGTACTTCAAGAGACCCAGTACTTC. Translated: CASSQAVLQETQYF. The rearrangement joins TRBV3-1 to TRBJ2-5; D ambiguous. Germline V gene sequence: CDR1 LGHDT, CDR2 YNNKEL (reference sequence). The CDR3 is 14 residues long. Trimming cost V 3 bases and J 2 bases, with 10 bases left between them.

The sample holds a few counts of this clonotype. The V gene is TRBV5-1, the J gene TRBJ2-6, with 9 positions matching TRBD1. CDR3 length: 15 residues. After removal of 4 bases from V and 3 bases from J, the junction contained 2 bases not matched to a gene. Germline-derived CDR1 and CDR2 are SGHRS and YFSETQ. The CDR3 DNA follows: TGCGCCAGCAGCACAGGGGGCGGTGGGGCCAACGTCCTGACTTTC. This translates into CASSTGGGGANVLTF.

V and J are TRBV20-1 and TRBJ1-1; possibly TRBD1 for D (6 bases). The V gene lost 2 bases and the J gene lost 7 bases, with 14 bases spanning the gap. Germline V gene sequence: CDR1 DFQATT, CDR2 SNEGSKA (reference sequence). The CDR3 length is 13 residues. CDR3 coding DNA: TGCAGTGCTAGAAATACAGGGTCCATTGAAGCTTTCTTT. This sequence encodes CSARNTGSIEAFF.

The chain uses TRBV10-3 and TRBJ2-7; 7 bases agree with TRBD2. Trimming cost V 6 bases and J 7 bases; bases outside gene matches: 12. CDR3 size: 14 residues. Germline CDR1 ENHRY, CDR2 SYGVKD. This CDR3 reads CAIRGSYLGGEQYF. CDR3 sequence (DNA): TGTGCCATCAGGGGGAGCTACCTCGGGGGGGAGCAGTACTTC.

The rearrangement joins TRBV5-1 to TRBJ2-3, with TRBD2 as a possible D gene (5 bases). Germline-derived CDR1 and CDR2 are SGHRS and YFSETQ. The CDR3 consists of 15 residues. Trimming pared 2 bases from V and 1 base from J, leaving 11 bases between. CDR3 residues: CASSFLGRGTDTQYF. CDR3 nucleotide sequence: TGCGCCAGCAGCTTTTTGGGGAGAGGCACAGATACGCAGTATTTT. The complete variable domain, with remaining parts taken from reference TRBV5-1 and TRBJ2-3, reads KAGVTQTPRYLIKTRGQQVTLSCSPISGHRSVSWYQQTPGQGLQFLFEYFSETQRNKGNFPGRFSGRQFSNSRSEMNVSTLELGDSALYLCASSFLGRGTDTQYFGPGTRLTVL.